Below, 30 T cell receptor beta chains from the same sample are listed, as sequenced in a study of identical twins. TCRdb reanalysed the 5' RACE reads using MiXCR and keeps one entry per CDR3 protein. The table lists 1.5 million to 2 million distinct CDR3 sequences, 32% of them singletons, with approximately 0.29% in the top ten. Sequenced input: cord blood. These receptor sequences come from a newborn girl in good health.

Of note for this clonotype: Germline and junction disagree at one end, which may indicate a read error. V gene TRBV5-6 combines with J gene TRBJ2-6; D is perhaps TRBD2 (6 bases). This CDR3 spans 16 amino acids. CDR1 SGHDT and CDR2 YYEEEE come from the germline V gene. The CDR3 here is CAGSRRGTTGANVLTF. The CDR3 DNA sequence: TGTGCCGGCAGCAGGCGCGGGACGACTGGGGCCAACGTCCTGACTTTC.

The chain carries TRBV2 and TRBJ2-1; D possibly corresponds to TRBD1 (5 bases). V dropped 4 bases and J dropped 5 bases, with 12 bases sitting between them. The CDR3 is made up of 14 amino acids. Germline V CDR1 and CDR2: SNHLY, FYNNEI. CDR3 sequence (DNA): TGTGCCAGCAGTGGGTGCGACAGAAACAATGAGCAGTTCTTC. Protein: CASSGCDRNNEQFF.

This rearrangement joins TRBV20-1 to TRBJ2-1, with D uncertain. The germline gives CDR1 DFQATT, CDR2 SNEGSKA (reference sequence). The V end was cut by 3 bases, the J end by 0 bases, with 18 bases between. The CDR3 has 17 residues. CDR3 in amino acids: CSARPPVVESSYNEQFF. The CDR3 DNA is TGCAGTGCTAGGCCCCCTGTGGTGGAAAGCTCCTACAATGAGCAGTTCTTC.

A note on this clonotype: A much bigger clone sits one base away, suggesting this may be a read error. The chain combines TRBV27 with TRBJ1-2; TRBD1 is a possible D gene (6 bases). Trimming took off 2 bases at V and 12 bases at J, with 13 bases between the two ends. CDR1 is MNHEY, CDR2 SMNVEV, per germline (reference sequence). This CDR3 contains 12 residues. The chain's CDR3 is CASSLQGRGHTF. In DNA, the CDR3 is TGTGCCAGCAGTTTACAGGGGAGGGGCCACACCTTC.

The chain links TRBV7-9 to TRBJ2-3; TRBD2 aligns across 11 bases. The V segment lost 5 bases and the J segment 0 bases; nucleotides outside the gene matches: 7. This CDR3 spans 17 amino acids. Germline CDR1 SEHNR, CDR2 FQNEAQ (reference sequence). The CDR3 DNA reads TGTGCCAGCAGCACGGGGACTAGCGGATTTAGCACAGATACGCAGTATTTT. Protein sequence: CASSTGTSGFSTDTQYF. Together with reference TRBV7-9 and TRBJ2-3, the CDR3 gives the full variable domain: DTGVSQNPRHKITKRGQNVTFRCDPISEHNRLYWYRQTLGQGPEFLTYFQNEAQLEKSRLLSDRFSAERPKGSFSTLEIQRTEQGDSAMYLCASSTGTSGFSTDTQYFGPGTRLTVL.

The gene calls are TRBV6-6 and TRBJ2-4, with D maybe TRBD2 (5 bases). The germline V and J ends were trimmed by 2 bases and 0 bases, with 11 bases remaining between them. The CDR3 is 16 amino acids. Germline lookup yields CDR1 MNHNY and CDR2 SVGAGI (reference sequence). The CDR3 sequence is CASSYGGILAKNIQYF. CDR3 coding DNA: TGTGCCAGCAGTTACGGAGGCATACTAGCCAAAAACATTCAGTACTTC.

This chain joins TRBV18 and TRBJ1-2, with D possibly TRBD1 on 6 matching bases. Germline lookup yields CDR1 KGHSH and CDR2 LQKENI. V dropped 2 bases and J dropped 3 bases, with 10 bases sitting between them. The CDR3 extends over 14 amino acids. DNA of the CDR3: TGTGCCAGCTCACCAAGGGACACAGACTATGGCTACACCTTC. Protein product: CASSPRDTDYGYTF.

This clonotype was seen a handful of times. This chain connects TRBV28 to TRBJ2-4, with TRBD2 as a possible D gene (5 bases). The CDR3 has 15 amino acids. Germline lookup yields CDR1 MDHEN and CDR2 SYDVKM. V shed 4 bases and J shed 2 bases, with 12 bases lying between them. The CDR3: CASSSPRGPKNIQYF. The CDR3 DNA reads TGTGCCAGCAGTTCCCCGAGAGGGCCCAAAAACATTCAGTACTTC.

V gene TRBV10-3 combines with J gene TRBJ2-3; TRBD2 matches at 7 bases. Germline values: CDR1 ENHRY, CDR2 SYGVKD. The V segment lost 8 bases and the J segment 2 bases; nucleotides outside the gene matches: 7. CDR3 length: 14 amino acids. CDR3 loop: CAIWGEGFTDTQYF. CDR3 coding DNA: TGTGCCATCTGGGGGGAGGGTTTCACAGATACGCAGTATTTT.

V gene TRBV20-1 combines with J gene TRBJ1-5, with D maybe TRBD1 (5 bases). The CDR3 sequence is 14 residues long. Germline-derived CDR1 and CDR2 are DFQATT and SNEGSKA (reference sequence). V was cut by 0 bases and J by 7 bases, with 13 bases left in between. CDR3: CSARDPGQGQPQHF. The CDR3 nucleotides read TGCAGTGCTAGAGATCCGGGGCAAGGGCAGCCCCAGCATTTT.

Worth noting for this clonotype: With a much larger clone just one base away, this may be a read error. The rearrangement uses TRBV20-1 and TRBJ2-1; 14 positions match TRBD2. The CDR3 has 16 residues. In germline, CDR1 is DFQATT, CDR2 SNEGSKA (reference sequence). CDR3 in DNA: TGCAGCGCGCCTCCGGGACTAGCGGGAGTTTACAATGAGCAGGTCTTC. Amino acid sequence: CSAPPGLAGVYNEQVF.

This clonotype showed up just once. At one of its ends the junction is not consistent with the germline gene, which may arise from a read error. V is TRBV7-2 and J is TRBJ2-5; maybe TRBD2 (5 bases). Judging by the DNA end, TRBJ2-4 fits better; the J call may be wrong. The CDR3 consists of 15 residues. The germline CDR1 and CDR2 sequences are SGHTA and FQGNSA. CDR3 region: CASTKNGLAKSIQYF. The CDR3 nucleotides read TGTGCCAGCACCAAAAACGGTCTAGCCAAAAGCATTCAGTACTTC.

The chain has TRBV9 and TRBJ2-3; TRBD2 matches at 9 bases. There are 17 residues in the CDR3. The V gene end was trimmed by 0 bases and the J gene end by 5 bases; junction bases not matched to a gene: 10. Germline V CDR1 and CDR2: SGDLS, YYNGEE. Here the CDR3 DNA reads TGTGCCAGCAGCGTAGGAGGGCAGCGGGGGGTAGGAGATACGCAGTATTTT. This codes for CASSVGGQRGVGDTQYF.

In DNA, the CDR3 is TGTGCCTCCAGAAACCGCCCAACTAGCGGGGGACCACCCCCAGATGAGCAGTTCTTC. Its translation is CASRNRPTSGGPPPDEQFF. The chain carries TRBV12-3 or TRBV12-4 and TRBJ2-1, with 11 nucleotides matching TRBD2. The CDR3 is 19 residues long. V shed 11 bases and J 8 bases; nucleotides not matched to a gene: 26.

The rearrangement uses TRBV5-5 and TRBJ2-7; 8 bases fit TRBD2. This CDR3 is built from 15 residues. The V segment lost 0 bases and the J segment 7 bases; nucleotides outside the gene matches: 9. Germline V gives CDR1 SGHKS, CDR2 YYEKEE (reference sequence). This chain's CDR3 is CASSLGYLAGNEQYF. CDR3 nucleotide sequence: TGTGCCAGCAGCTTGGGGTACCTAGCGGGCAATGAGCAGTACTTC.

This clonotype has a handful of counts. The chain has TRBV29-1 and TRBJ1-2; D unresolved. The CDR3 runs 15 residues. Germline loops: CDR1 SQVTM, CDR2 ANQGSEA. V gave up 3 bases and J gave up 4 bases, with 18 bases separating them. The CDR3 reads CSVDLDILNGYGYTF. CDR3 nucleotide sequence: TGCAGCGTTGATCTCGACATACTCAACGGCTATGGCTACACCTTC.

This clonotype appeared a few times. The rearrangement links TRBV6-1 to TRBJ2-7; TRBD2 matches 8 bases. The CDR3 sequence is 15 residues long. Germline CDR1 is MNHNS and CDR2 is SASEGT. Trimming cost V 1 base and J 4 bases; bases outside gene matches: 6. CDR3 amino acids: CASSEVIAGQYEQYF. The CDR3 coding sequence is TGTGCCAGCAGTGAAGTAATAGCGGGGCAATACGAGCAGTACTTC.

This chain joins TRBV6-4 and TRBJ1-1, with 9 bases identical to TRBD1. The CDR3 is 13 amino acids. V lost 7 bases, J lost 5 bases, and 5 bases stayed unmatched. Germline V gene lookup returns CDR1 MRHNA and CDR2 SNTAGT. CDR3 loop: CASKRQGETEAFF. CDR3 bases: TGTGCCAGCAAGCGACAGGGGGAGACTGAAGCTTTCTTT.

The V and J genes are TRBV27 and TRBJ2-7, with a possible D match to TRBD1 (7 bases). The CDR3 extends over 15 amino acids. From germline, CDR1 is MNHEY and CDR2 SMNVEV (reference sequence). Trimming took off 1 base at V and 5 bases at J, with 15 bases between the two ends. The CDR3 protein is CASSLYRQGGHEQYF. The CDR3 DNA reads TGTGCCAGCAGTTTATATCGCCAGGGGGGCCACGAGCAGTACTTC.

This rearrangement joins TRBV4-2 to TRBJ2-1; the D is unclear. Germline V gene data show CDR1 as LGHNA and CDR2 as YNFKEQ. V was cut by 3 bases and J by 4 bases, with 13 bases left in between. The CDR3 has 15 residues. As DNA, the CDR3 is TGTGCCAGCAGCCATAGTAGAACCCCTTACAATGAGCAGTTCTTC. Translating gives CASSHSRTPYNEQFF.

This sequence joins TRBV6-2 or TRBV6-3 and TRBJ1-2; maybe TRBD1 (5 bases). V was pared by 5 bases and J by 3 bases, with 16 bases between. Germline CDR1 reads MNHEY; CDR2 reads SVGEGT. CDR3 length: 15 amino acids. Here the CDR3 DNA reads TGTGCCAGCAGTGAGAGGACACCCACGGACTATGGCTACACCTTC. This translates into CASSERTPTDYGYTF.

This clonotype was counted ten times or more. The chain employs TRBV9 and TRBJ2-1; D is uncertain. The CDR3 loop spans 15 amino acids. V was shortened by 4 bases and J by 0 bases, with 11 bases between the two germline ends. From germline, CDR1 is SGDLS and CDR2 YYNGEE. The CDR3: CASSPSTSSYNEQFF. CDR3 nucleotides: TGTGCCAGCAGCCCCAGCACCAGCTCCTACAATGAGCAGTTCTTC.

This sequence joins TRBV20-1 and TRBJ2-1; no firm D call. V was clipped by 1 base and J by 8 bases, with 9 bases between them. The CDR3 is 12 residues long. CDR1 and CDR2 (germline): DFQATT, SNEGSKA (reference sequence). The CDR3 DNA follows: TGCAGTGCTAGAGCCCTTGGGCATGAGCAGTTCTTC. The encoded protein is CSARALGHEQFF.

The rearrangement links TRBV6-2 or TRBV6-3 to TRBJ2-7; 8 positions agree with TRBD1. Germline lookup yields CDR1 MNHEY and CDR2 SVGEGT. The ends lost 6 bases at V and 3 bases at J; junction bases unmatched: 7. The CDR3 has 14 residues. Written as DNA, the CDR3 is TGTGCCAGCAGAGAGGACAGGGTCGTCTACGAGCAGTACTTC. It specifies CASREDRVVYEQYF.

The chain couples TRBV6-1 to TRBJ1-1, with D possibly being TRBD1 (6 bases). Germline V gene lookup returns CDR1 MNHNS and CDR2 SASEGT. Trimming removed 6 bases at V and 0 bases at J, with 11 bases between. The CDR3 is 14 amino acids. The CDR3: CASRKGGVNTEAFF. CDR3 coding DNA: TGTGCCAGCAGGAAGGGGGGGGTGAACACTGAAGCTTTCTTT.

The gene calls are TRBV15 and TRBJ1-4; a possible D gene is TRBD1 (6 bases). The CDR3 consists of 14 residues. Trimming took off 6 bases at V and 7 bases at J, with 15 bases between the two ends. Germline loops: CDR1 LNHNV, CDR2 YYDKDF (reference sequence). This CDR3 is CATRDTGYGEKLFF. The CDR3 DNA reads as TGTGCCACCAGGGATACAGGGTATGGTGAAAAACTGTTTTTT.

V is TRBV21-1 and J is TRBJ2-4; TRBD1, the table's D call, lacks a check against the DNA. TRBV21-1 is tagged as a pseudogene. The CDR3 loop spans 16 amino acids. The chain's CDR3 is CAILHRHRDGKNIQYF. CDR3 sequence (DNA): TGTGCCATCCTCCACAGGCACCGGGACGGGAAAAACATTCAGTACTTC.

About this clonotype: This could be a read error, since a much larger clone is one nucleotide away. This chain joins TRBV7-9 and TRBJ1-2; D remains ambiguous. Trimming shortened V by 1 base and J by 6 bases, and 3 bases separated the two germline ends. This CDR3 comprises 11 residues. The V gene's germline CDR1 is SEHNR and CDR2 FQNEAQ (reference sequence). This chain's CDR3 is CASSLEHGYTF. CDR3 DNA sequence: TGTGCCAGCAGCTTAGAGCATGGCTACACCTTC.

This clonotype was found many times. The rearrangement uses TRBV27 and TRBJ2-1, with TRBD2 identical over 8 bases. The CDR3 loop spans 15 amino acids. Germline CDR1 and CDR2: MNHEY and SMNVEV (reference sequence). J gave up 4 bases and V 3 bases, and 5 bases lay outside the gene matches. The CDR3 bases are TGTGCCAGCAGTTTTAAGCGGGGGCCTTACAATGAGCAGTTCTTC. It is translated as CASSFKRGPYNEQFF.

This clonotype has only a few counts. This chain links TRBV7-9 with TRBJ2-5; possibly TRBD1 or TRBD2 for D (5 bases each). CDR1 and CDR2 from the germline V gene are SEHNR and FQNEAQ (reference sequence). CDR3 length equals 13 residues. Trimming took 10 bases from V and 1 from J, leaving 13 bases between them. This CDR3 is CATTRGAQETQYF. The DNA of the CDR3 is TGTGCCACCACCCGAGGGGCCCAAGAGACCCAGTACTTC.